One sample yielded the 27 T cell receptor beta chains listed below, sequenced in a study of cytomegalovirus exposure and HLA in healthy donors. It was with 60 Vbeta and 13 Jbeta primers that the PCR ran. Libraries were prepared by immunoSEQ multiplex PCR; TCRdb keeps only in-frame clonotypes and omits some of them. The sample yields approximately 200,000 clones, roughly 85% seen once. Material: PBMCs. Every receptor here comes from a young man in good health and CMV-seronegative.

The V and J genes are TRBV7-6 and TRBJ1-5; TRBD1 agrees at 8 bases. This CDR3 contains 14 residues. The trim removed 4 bases at V and 5 bases at J, leaving 4 bases unmatched. Germline values: CDR1 SGHVS, CDR2 FNYEAQ. The CDR3 DNA sequence: TGTGCCAGCAGCTCCGGACAGGGACATCAGCCCCAGCATTTT. Its translation: CASSSGQGHQPQHF.

This sequence joins TRBV28 and TRBJ1-5; no definite D call. The ends were cut back, 2 bases at V and 0 bases at J, with 11 bases in the middle. CDR1 is MDHEN and CDR2 is SYDVKM in the germline V gene. The CDR3 sequence is 16 residues long. The CDR3 sequence is CASSLPGTLSNQPQHF. The CDR3 bases are TGTGCCAGCAGTTTACCAGGAACACTTAGCAATCAGCCCCAGCATTTT.

The V and J genes are TRBV11-3 and TRBJ1-6; 8 positions agree with TRBD1. The germline CDR1 and CDR2 sequences are SGHNT and YENEEA. The length of the CDR3 is 12 residues. V dropped 4 bases and J dropped 10; count of bases not matched to a gene: 0. This chain's CDR3 is CASSSGGSPLHF. CDR3 nucleotide sequence: TGTGCCAGCAGCTCAGGGGGCTCACCCCTCCACTTT. Full variable domain (missing parts from reference TRBV11-3 and TRBJ1-6): EAGVVQSPRYKIIEKKQPVAFWCNPISGHNTLYWYLQNLGQGPELLIRYENEEAVDDSQLPKDRFSAERLKGVDSTLKIQPAELGDSAVYLCASSSGGSPLHFGNGTRLTVT.

The chain has TRBV27 and TRBJ2-1; D not certain. The V end was cut by 3 bases, the J end by 5 bases, with 11 bases between. Per germline, CDR1 MNHEY and CDR2 SMNVEV (reference sequence). The CDR3 contains 14 residues. CDR3 sequence (DNA): TGTGCCAGCAGTTTGTCGCCTATCCACAATGAGCAGTTCTTC. Translating gives CASSLSPIHNEQFF.

The gene calls are TRBV5-6 and TRBJ2-3, with 7 bases aligning to TRBD1. Per the germline V gene, CDR1 is SGHDT and CDR2 is YYEEEE. CDR3 length equals 15 residues. The trim removed 1 base at V and 5 bases at J, leaving 7 bases unmatched. The CDR3 region has the DNA TGTGCCAGCAGCTTGCCCCAGACAGGGATAGATACGCAGTATTTT. Amino acids: CASSLPQTGIDTQYF.

This clone was found a few times. The chain employs TRBV10-3 and TRBJ2-5; 13 bases map to TRBD2. This CDR3 has 16 residues. V shed 5 bases, J shed 2 bases, and the junction held 5 bases outside the gene matches. CDR1 and CDR2 from the germline V gene are ENHRY and SYGVKD. The CDR3 sequence: CAISLGTSGKQETQYF. The CDR3 nucleotides read TGTGCCATCAGTTTAGGGACTAGCGGGAAACAAGAGACCCAGTACTTC.

The chain links TRBV10-3 to TRBJ2-4; the match to TRBD1 covers 7 bases. CDR3 length: 16 amino acids. The V gene's germline CDR1 is ENHRY and CDR2 SYGVKD. V was clipped by 0 bases and J by 2 bases; unmatched bases: 4. The CDR3 protein is CAISESTGVTKNIQYF. The DNA of the CDR3 is TGTGCCATCAGTGAGTCCACAGGGGTAACCAAAAACATTCAGTACTTC.

This chain joins TRBV19 and TRBJ2-4; D may be TRBD1 (6 bases). Germline lookup yields CDR1 LNHDA and CDR2 SQIVND (reference sequence). V shed 5 bases and J shed 1 base, with 9 bases lying between them. The CDR3 extends over 14 amino acids. The CDR3 loop reads CASSPGDAKNIQYF. CDR3 nucleotides: TGTGCCAGTAGTCCAGGGGATGCCAAAAACATTCAGTACTTC.

V is TRBV6-1 and J is TRBJ2-7; TRBD1 matches at 7 bases. This CDR3 comprises 15 residues. The V gene end was trimmed by 5 bases and the J gene end by 3 bases; junction bases not matched to a gene: 10. Germline V gives CDR1 MNHNS, CDR2 SASEGT. This CDR3 reads CASSTDRASYYEQYF. The CDR3 coding sequence is TGTGCCAGCAGTACCGACAGGGCTTCCTACTACGAGCAGTACTTC.

The sample holds one count of this clone. V usage is TRBV7-6 and J usage is TRBJ1-3; no definite D call. Between the trimmed V and J ends, which lost 1 base and 0 bases, there was a span of 13 bases. CDR1 and CDR2 from the germline V gene are SGHVS and FNYEAQ. The CDR3 is 17 residues long. CDR3 nucleotide sequence: TGTGCCAGCAGCTTAGGGTCCGGGCTAGCCTCTGGAAACACCATATATTTT. As protein: CASSLGSGLASGNTIYF.

The chain recombines TRBV5-5 with TRBJ2-1; TRBD2 agrees at 7 bases. This CDR3 comprises 15 residues. Trimming cost V 2 bases and J 6 bases; bases outside gene matches: 8. CDR1 and CDR2 (germline): SGHKS, YYEKEE (reference sequence). In nucleotides, the CDR3 is TGTGCCAGCAGCTTCGTGGGGCGGGGGTTCAATGAGCAGTTCTTC. Amino acid sequence: CASSFVGRGFNEQFF.

This clone was counted only a few times. The gene calls are TRBV28 and TRBJ1-5; D is perhaps TRBD1 (6 bases). The V gene's germline CDR1 is MDHEN and CDR2 SYDVKM. This CDR3 spans 16 amino acids. V was pared by 7 bases and J by 2 bases, with 18 bases between. CDR3 bases: TGTGCCAGCACCCACTCGACAGGCCGAGGCAATCAGCCCCAGCATTTT. This sequence encodes CASTHSTGRGNQPQHF. The full variable domain, rest sourced from reference TRBV28 and TRBJ1-5, is DVKVTQSSRYLVKRTGEKVFLECVQDMDHENMFWYRQDPGLGLRLIYFSYDVKMKEKGDIPEGYSVSREKKERFSLILESASTNQTSMYLCASTHSTGRGNQPQHFGDGTRLSIL.

The J gene is TRBJ2-3, the V gene TRBV5-1; 15 positions agree with TRBD2. V gave up 6 bases and J gave up 1 base; unmatched junction bases: 3. The CDR3 runs 16 residues. Germline V gene lookup returns CDR1 SGHRS and CDR2 YFSETQ. The CDR3 loop is CASMGLAGGGTDTQYF. The CDR3 DNA follows: TGCGCCAGCATGGGACTAGCGGGGGGCGGCACAGATACGCAGTATTTT.

CDR3 region: CASSLSIDTYNQPQHF. DNA of the CDR3: TGTGCCAGCAGCCTAAGCATTGACACTTACAATCAGCCCCAGCATTTT. V is TRBV27 and J is TRBJ1-5, with D uncertain. The CDR3 runs 16 residues. Trimming removed 6 bases from V and 3 bases from J, with 18 bases in between. Germline lookup yields CDR1 MNHEY and CDR2 SMNVEV (reference sequence).

The CDR3 loop is CASSLETLNTEAFF. CDR3 DNA: TGTGCCAGCAGTTTAGAGACTTTGAACACTGAAGCTTTCTTT. The rearrangement uses TRBV27 and TRBJ1-1; the D is unclear. CDR1 MNHEY and CDR2 SMNVEV come from the germline V gene (reference sequence). The CDR3 has 14 amino acids. Trimming cost V 2 bases and J 0 bases, with 7 bases left between them.

This chain links TRBV28 with TRBJ1-5; 9 bases align to TRBD1. V shed 2 bases and J 3 bases; nucleotides not matched to a gene: 5. Germline CDR1 reads MDHEN; CDR2 reads SYDVKM. The CDR3 is 16 residues long. Here the CDR3 DNA reads TGTGCCAGCAGTTTACTGGGGACAGGGCCCAATCAGCCCCAGCATTTT. As protein: CASSLLGTGPNQPQHF.

The sample holds a few counts of this clone. The V call is TRBV9, the J call TRBJ1-2, with D tentatively TRBD1 (6 bases). The V end was cut by 0 bases, the J end by 8 bases, with 14 bases between. This CDR3 is built from 14 residues. Germline V lookup: CDR1 SGDLS, CDR2 YYNGEE. The CDR3 region has the DNA TGTGCCAGCAGCGTAGCTGGGGGCCGAGGGGGCTACACCTTC. Its translation is CASSVAGGRGGYTF. The whole variable domain, filled in from reference TRBV9 and TRBJ1-2, reads DSGVTQTPKHLITATGQRVTLRCSPRSGDLSVYWYQQSLDQGLQFLIQYYNGEERAKGNILERFSAQQFPDLHSELNLSSLELGDSALYFCASSVAGGRGGYTFGSGTRLTVV.

Of note for this clone: Other nucleotide sequences in the sample specify the same CDR3. The rearrangement joins TRBV5-1 to TRBJ2-7; 8 positions match TRBD1. The germline V gene has CDR1 SGHRS and CDR2 YFSETQ. The CDR3 has 15 residues. Losses at the gene ends were 1 base for V and 2 bases for J; bases not matched to a gene: 5. The DNA of the CDR3 is TGCGCCAGCAGCTTGCTCGGACAGGGTCCCTACGAGCAGTACTTC. Translation: CASSLLGQGPYEQYF.

The table lists this clone with a few counts. This chain joins TRBV6-1 and TRBJ1-3; no clear D. The germline CDR1 and CDR2 sequences are MNHNS and SASEGT. Trimming shortened V by 11 bases and J by 4 bases, and 15 bases separated the two germline ends. The CDR3 sequence is 13 residues long. The CDR3 loop reads CASRHFEGNTIYF. CDR3 sequence (DNA): TGTGCCTCCCGACACTTTGAGGGAAACACCATATATTTT.

The chain carries TRBV6-6 and TRBJ1-2; 7 positions agree with TRBD1. The CDR3 is 13 residues long. CDR1 and CDR2 (germline): MNHNY, SVGAGI (reference sequence). Losses at the gene ends were 2 bases for V and 5 bases for J; bases not matched to a gene: 2. CDR3 DNA sequence: TGTGCCAGCAGTTACGGGACAGAGTATGGCTACACCTTC. Its translation is CASSYGTEYGYTF.

This rearrangement joins TRBV28 to TRBJ2-7; D is undetermined. The CDR3 has 17 amino acids. Germline CDR1 is MDHEN and CDR2 is SYDVKM. Trimming removed 3 bases at V and 0 bases at J, with 18 bases between. CDR3 nucleotide sequence: TGTGCCAGCAGTTTTCTTTCTGGAGTCCCTAGCTCCTACGAGCAGTACTTC. Amino acid sequence: CASSFLSGVPSSYEQYF.

The V call is TRBV5-6, the J call TRBJ2-1; 9 bases align to TRBD2. Trimming removed 2 bases from V and 3 bases from J; junction bases left unmatched: 3. Germline CDR1 reads SGHDT; CDR2 reads YYEEEE. The CDR3 extends over 15 amino acids. CDR3 loop: CASSFAGGLYNEQFF. In nucleotides, the CDR3 is TGTGCCAGCAGCTTTGCGGGGGGGCTCTACAATGAGCAGTTCTTC.

The rearrangement joins TRBV7-2 to TRBJ1-6; 8 bases match TRBD1. The CDR3 consists of 14 residues. CDR1 is SGHTA and CDR2 is FQGNSA in the germline V gene. V was clipped by 5 bases and J by 10 bases; unmatched bases: 7. CDR3 in amino acids: CASSRNRGGSPLHF. For the CDR3, the DNA is TGTGCCAGCAGCCGCAACAGGGGGGGCTCACCCCTCCACTTT. Full variable domain (remainder filled in from reference TRBV7-2 and TRBJ1-6): GAGVSQSPSNKVTEKGKDVELRCDPISGHTALYWYRQSLGQGLEFLIYFQGNSAPDKSGLPSDRFSAERTGGSVSTLTIQRTQQEDSAVYLCASSRNRGGSPLHFGNGTRLTVT.

The chain links TRBV7-9 to TRBJ1-1; D remains ambiguous. Germline CDR1 reads SEHNR; CDR2 reads FQNEAQ (reference sequence). The CDR3 covers 13 residues. The germline V and J ends were trimmed by 2 bases and 3 bases, with 7 bases remaining between them. CDR3 residues: CASSLLGDTEAFF. The CDR3 DNA follows: TGTGCCAGCAGCTTATTGGGAGACACTGAAGCTTTCTTT. Complete variable domain (other parts from reference TRBV7-9 and TRBJ1-1): DTGVSQNPRHKITKRGQNVTFRCDPISEHNRLYWYRQTLGQGPEFLTYFQNEAQLEKSRLLSDRFSAERPKGSFSTLEIQRTEQGDSAMYLCASSLLGDTEAFFGQGTRLTVV.

This chain joins TRBV28 and TRBJ1-2; unclear D gene. V lost 3 bases, J lost 4 bases, and 9 bases lay in between. CDR1 and CDR2 (germline): MDHEN, SYDVKM. The CDR3 covers 13 residues. The CDR3 loop reads CASSFSVSYGYTF. CDR3 nucleotide sequence: TGTGCCAGCAGTTTCTCGGTGTCCTATGGCTACACCTTC.

The CDR3 bases are TGCAGCGTTGTTGGACAGGGAGGAAGAATAGACTATGGCTACACCTTC. This codes for CSVVGQGGRIDYGYTF. The V and J genes are TRBV29-1 and TRBJ1-2; 8 nucleotides align to TRBD1. The germline V gene encodes CDR1 SQVTM and CDR2 ANQGSEA. The junction had 13 bases not matched to a gene; V was cut back by 4 bases and J by 3 bases. CDR3 size: 16 residues.

The CDR3 nucleotides read TGTGCCAGCAGTTTCGAGGGAGGGCGCAATGAGCAGTTCTTC. Amino acids: CASSFEGGRNEQFF. The rearrangement joins TRBV27 to TRBJ2-1; 7 nucleotides agree with TRBD2. The V and J ends lost 3 bases and 6 bases, in that order; junction bases with no gene match: 5. Germline values: CDR1 MNHEY, CDR2 SMNVEV (reference sequence). There are 14 residues in the CDR3.